The present T cell receptor beta chain was sequenced within a study of blood T cells in healthy people across ages. Through a sample-barcoded 5' primer and a J-beta primer mix, a second PCR was run for roughly 6 to 11 cycles. Every cDNA molecule bore a tag from a template-switch adaptor containing 12 random nucleotides. MiXCR, run by TCRdb on the 5' RACE reads, gives a single entry per CDR3 protein. The sample lists around 1.5 million distinct CDR3 sequences, around 39% seen once, with approximately 7.9% in the top ten. Study-level results: Naive T cell percentage showed a strong correlation with the diversity of TCR beta.

The germline V and J ends were trimmed by 4 bases and 7 bases, with 22 bases remaining between them. Germline V gene sequence: CDR1 MNHNS, CDR2 SASEGT. The CDR3 has 16 amino acids. Turning to this clonotype: What it binds is unknown.

The clonotype originates from a woman younger than 35 in good health. This chain connects TRBV6-1 to TRBJ1-1; no definite D call. The sample taken for sequencing was blood. The CDR3 nucleotides read TGTGCCAGCAGTGGAATCTGGAGCGGGAACACCTTTGAAGCTTTCTTT. As protein: CASSGIWSGNTFEAFF.